The 7 T cell receptor beta chains listed next were all sequenced from one sample in a study of breast tumors, draining lymph nodes, adjacent tissues. Axillary draining lymph nodes of breast cancer patients supplied the node samples. TCRdb redid the calling of the multiplex PCR reads with MiXCR, one entry per CDR3 protein. The sample includes approximately 210,000 distinct CDR3 sequences, 30% to 35% of them seen just once. The sample was axillary lymph node tissue. The receptors here all came from a female donor with breast cancer. Some clones in this sample may be carry-over from other donors' samples.

This clonotype was counted at least ten times. This chain uses TRBV9 with TRBJ2-2; tentative D call: TRBD2 (6 bases). The CDR3 runs 16 residues. Trimming shortened V by 3 bases and J by 7 bases, and 19 bases separated the two germline ends. Germline values: CDR1 SGDLS, CDR2 YYNGEE. This CDR3 is CASSASLGPRGGELFF. CDR3 sequence (DNA): TGTGCCAGCAGCGCCTCCCTGGGCCCGCGGGGCGGGGAGCTGTTTTTT.

The chain combines TRBV10-3 with TRBJ2-5; 8 nucleotides agree with TRBD2. V shed 8 bases, J shed 2 bases, and the junction held 13 bases outside the gene matches. Germline V gene data show CDR1 as ENHRY and CDR2 as SYGVKD. The CDR3 loop spans 16 amino acids. The CDR3 spells CAIGWGGGRGQETQYF. The DNA of the CDR3 is TGTGCCATCGGGTGGGGCGGGGGGCGAGGGCAAGAGACCCAGTACTTC.

As concerns this clonotype: It is likely a read error, because the conserved phenylalanine at the end of the CDR3 is missing. The DNA is omitted, as the CDR3 cannot be located on it reliably, and the CDR3 follows TCRdb's listing. The J gene is TRBJ2-6, the V gene TRBV20-1; no DNA check was done on the table's D call, TRBD1. Germline-derived CDR1 and CDR2 are DFQATT and SNEGSKA (reference sequence). 9 amino acids form the CDR3, both terminal residues included. The CDR3: CSASGQGAV.

A few counts support this clonotype. The chain is built from TRBV6-1 and TRBJ1-4; 7 positions agree with TRBD1. The germline V gene has CDR1 MNHNS and CDR2 SASEGT. V was pared by 2 bases and J by 4 bases, with 4 bases of the junction left unmatched. The CDR3 loop spans 15 amino acids. This CDR3 is CASSEWDSLNEKLFF. The CDR3 DNA reads as TGTGCCAGCAGTGAATGGGACAGCCTTAATGAAAAACTGTTTTTT.

The V and J genes are TRBV5-1 and TRBJ2-3; D may be TRBD2 (6 bases). Trimming stripped 5 bases from V and 4 bases from J, with 14 bases between. The V gene's germline CDR1 is SGHRS and CDR2 YFSETQ. The CDR3 covers 14 residues. The CDR3 sequence is CASRGDGSADTQYF. In DNA form, the CDR3 reads TGCGCCAGCAGGGGGGACGGGAGTGCAGATACGCAGTATTTT.

In the case of this clonotype: A much bigger clone sits one base away, suggesting this may be a read error. The V gene is TRBV12-3 or TRBV12-4, the J gene TRBJ1-3; D is ambiguous. There are 15 residues in the CDR3. V was trimmed by 3 bases and J by 4 bases, leaving 13 bases between them. In nucleotides, the CDR3 is TGTGCCAGCAGTTTCGGTCGCCTCCTCGGAAACACCATATATTTT. Its translation is CASSFGRLLGNTIYF.

This clonotype was recorded a few times. V is TRBV6-1 and J is TRBJ1-3, with D unresolved. CDR3 length: 15 amino acids. The V and J ends lost 0 bases and 1 base respectively, with 7 bases between them. CDR1 and CDR2 from the germline V gene are MNHNS and SASEGT. The CDR3 sequence is CASSEARTSGNTIYF. The CDR3 bases are TGTGCCAGCAGTGAAGCCCGGACGTCTGGAAACACCATATATTTT.